Below are 3 T cell receptor beta chains sequenced from a single sample in a study of cytomegalovirus exposure and HLA in healthy donors. Data came from immunoSEQ multiplex PCR; TCRdb stores just in-frame clones and leaves some out. The table has 220,000 or so clones, around nine tenths seen once. Sequencing was performed on PBMCs. All receptors derive from a woman aged 18-29 years in good health and CMV-seronegative.

The rearrangement joins TRBV30 to TRBJ1-1, with D unresolved. V gave up 3 bases and J gave up 3 bases, with 20 bases separating them. The CDR3 spans 16 residues. Germline V gives CDR1 GTSNPN, CDR2 SVGIG (reference sequence). The CDR3 here is CAWRRREIIEDTEAFF. DNA of the CDR3: TGTGCCTGGAGGCGGAGGGAAATCATCGAGGACACTGAAGCTTTCTTT.

The V gene is TRBV6-1, the J gene TRBJ2-1; D gene ambiguous. The CDR3 length is 13 residues. V was pared by 4 bases and J by 6 bases, with 10 bases between. Germline-derived CDR1 and CDR2 are MNHNS and SASEGT. The CDR3 DNA follows: TGTGCCAGCAGTGCCCCCGTTCTCAATGAGCAGTTCTTC. It encodes CASSAPVLNEQFF.

The chain recombines TRBV29-1 with TRBJ2-7, with a tentative D call TRBD1 (5 bases). The CDR3 length is 12 residues. Germline values: CDR1 SQVTM, CDR2 ANQGSEA. Trimming cost V 7 bases and J 3 bases, with 13 bases left between them. The CDR3 here is CSAVTDNYEQYF. The CDR3 coding sequence is TGCAGCGCCGTGACAGACAACTACGAGCAGTACTTC.